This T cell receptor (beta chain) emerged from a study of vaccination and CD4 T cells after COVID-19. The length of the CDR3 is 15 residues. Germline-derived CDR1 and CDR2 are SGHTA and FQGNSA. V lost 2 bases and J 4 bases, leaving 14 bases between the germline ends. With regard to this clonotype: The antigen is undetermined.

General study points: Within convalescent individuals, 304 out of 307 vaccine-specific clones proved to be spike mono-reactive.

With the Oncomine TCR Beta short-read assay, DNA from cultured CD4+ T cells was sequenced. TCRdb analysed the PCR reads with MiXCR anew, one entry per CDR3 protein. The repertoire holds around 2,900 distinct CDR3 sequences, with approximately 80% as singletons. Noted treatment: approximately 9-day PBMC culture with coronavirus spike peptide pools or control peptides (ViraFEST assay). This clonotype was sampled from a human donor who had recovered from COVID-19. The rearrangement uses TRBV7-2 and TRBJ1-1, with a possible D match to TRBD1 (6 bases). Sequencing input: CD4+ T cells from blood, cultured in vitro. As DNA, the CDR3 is TGTGCCAGCAGCTTATGGGCAGGGGAGAGCACTGAAGCTTTCTTT. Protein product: CASSLWAGESTEAFF.